These T cell receptor beta chains were read from a single sample in a study of somatic mutations in cytotoxic T cells in rheumatoid arthritis. Clones were sequenced by immunoSEQ multiplex PCR, and TCRdb holds only the in-frame ones, with some missing. The table has around 15,000 clones, about 72% seen once. Sequencing used CD8+ T cells sorted from blood. All receptors derive from an adult with rheumatoid arthritis. The conserved cysteine and the conserved F or W are not part of the CDR3 here. Each record gives: V gene, J gene, CDR3 protein.

TRBV10-2	TRBJ2-3	ASSDPGDTQY
TRBV2	TRBJ2-7	ASNRSSYEQY
TRBV19	TRBJ2-7	ASSPGLTYEQY
TRBV5-5	TRBJ2-7	ASSLTSSYEQY
TRBV6-5	TRBJ2-2	ASSSGDSSGELF
TRBV27	TRBJ2-6	ASSFQGQGISGANVLT
TRBV6-1	TRBJ1-2	ASSEEGTGAYGYT
TRBV10-3	TRBJ2-6	AISESGGSGANVLT
TRBV5-8	TRBJ2-5	ASSRQGSETQY
TRBV7-9	TRBJ1-2	ASSYGTGGADGYT
TRBV19	TRBJ2-5	ASSITVEETQY
TRBV4-1	TRBJ2-7	ASSHPGSYEQY
TRBV11-2	TRBJ2-5	ASSPTWGTAETQY
TRBV6-4	TRBJ2-5	ASSDVGAGETQY
TRBV7-8	TRBJ1-5	ASSLGAGQGQPQH
TRBV7-7	TRBJ2-3	ASSPGVGPDTQY
TRBV7-8	TRBJ1-5	ASSLAGFRGLSYSNQPQH
TRBV18	TRBJ1-4	ASSPKPPTNEKLF
TRBV6-5	TRBJ1-1	ASKRQGYRNTEAF
TRBV5-1	TRBJ1-2	ASQPEGRGYGYT
TRBV2	TRBJ1-2	ASLGQAFYGYT
TRBV5-4	TRBJ2-2	ASSSDRGPDGELF
TRBV5-6	TRBJ2-7	ASSKDQGASYEQY
TRBV5-5	TRBJ2-7	ASSLIAGGTAGYEQY
TRBV10-1	TRBJ2-7	ASSEFARNEQY
TRBV28	TRBJ1-5	ASSRLEGQPQH
TRBV10-3	TRBJ1-1	AITNGDTEAF
TRBV6-4	TRBJ2-3	ASSDSGEPTDTQY
TRBV4-2	TRBJ1-5	ASSQEAGQGNQPQH
TRBV18	TRBJ1-4	ASSPLRQDGSTKLF
TRBV6-5	TRBJ2-2	ASSKQQGSTGELF
TRBV6-5	TRBJ1-5	ASSRGQGINQPQH
TRBV13	TRBJ2-1	ASRFGRLAGEQF
TRBV6-5	TRBJ2-5	ASSYSGWETQY
TRBV27	TRBJ1-1	ASSHRQGDTEAF
TRBV7-2	TRBJ1-6	ASSLEGASSPLH
TRBV19	TRBJ1-1	ASSSGQNSEAF
TRBV6-1	TRBJ1-6	ASSDNEGSNSPLH
TRBV7-7	TRBJ2-5	ASSSTELETQY
TRBV4-1	TRBJ2-6	ASSQEDSGANVLT
TRBV5-6	TRBJ1-4	ASSFGGEKLF
TRBV4-1	TRBJ1-6	ASSQETNSPLH
TRBV10-2	TRBJ1-2	ASSPREDYGYT
TRBV5-1	TRBJ1-1	ASTPLAGGTEAF
TRBV7-8	TRBJ2-1	ASSSLWGKSYNEQF
TRBV6-1	TRBJ2-1	ASSESMFGGGAQNEQF
TRBV11-1	TRBJ1-2	ASSNWDSQGYT
TRBV6-5	TRBJ1-1	ASSYNWEAF
TRBV27	TRBJ2-7	ASSLNEQY
TRBV7-9	TRBJ1-2	ASSGLRRGYT
TRBV30	TRBJ2-7	AFSGTGYHEQY